The 4 T cell receptor beta chains listed next were all sequenced from one sample in a study of blood T cells in healthy people across ages. Primers used in a second PCR of about 7 to 12 cycles were a sample-barcoded 5' primer and a J-beta primer mix. TCRdb redid the calling of the 5' RACE reads with MiXCR, one entry per CDR3 protein. The repertoire holds more than 550,000 distinct CDR3 sequences, with around a fifth as singletons. Sequences were obtained from blood. The receptors stem from a man between 65 and 85 years old in good health.

V gene TRBV20-1 combines with J gene TRBJ2-7; D perhaps matches TRBD1 (5 bases). From germline, CDR1 is DFQATT and CDR2 SNEGSKA (reference sequence). This CDR3 has 15 amino acids. Trimming pared 0 bases from V and 0 bases from J, leaving 12 bases between. CDR3 amino acids: CSARDLLGLSYEQYF. The CDR3 bases are TGCAGTGCTAGAGACCTCCTGGGGCTCTCCTACGAGCAGTACTTC.

Only a few counts were recorded for this clonotype. The CDR3 reads CASSLVAVGFTDTQYF. The DNA of the CDR3 is TGTGCCAGCAGCTTAGTCGCAGTGGGATTCACAGATACGCAGTATTTT. The gene calls are TRBV7-2 and TRBJ2-3; unclear D gene. Trimming left V 1 base short and J 2 bases short, with 13 bases between. The CDR3 is made up of 16 amino acids. Germline V gene data show CDR1 as SGHTA and CDR2 as FQGNSA.

The rearrangement uses TRBV12-3 or TRBV12-4 and TRBJ2-7; a weak D match, TRBD2 (5 bases). This CDR3 is 12 amino acids long. V shed 6 bases and J shed 12 bases, with 18 bases lying between them. The CDR3 sequence: CASSLGEVRRYF. The CDR3 DNA reads as TGTGCCAGCAGCCTCGGGGAAGTCCGACGGTACTTC.

The chain combines TRBV27 with TRBJ2-7; perhaps D is TRBD1 or TRBD2 (5 bases each). The germline V and J ends were trimmed by 2 bases and 5 bases, with 16 bases remaining between them. The V gene's germline CDR1 is MNHEY and CDR2 SMNVEV (reference sequence). The CDR3 spans 15 residues. In DNA form, the CDR3 reads TGTGCCAGCAGTTTAAGAGGGCAGGGTGGGGACGAGCAGTACTTC. Encoded protein: CASSLRGQGGDEQYF.